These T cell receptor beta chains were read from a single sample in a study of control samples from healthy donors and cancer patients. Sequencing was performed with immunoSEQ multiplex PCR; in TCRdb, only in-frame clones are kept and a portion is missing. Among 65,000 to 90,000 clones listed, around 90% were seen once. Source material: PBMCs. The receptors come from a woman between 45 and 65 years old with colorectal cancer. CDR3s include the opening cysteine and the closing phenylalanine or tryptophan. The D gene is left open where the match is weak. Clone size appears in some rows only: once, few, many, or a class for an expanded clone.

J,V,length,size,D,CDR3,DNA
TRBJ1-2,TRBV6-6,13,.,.,CASFQKGYDGYTF,TGTGCCTCCTTTCAGAAGGGATATGATGGCTACACCTTC
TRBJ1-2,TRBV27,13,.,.,CASSFRDNRGYTF,TGTGCCAGCAGTTTCCGGGACAATAGGGGCTACACCTTC
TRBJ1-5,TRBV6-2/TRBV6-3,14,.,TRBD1,CASSYWDRDQPQHF,TGTGCCAGCAGTTACTGGGACAGGGACCAGCCCCAGCATTTT
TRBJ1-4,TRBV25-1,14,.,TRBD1,CASSEGGQGAILFF,TGTGCCAGCAGTGAAGGGGGGCAGGGGGCCATACTGTTTTTT
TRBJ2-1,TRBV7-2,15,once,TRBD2,CASSLGTSGGNEQFF,TGTGCCAGCAGCTTAGGGACTAGCGGGGGGAATGAGCAGTTCTTC
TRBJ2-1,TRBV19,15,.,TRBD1,CASSIVDRGRNEQFF,TGTGCCAGTAGTATAGTGGACAGGGGGCGGAATGAGCAGTTCTTC
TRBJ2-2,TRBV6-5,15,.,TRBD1,CASRGGQTNTGELFF,TGTGCCAGCAGAGGGGGACAGACGAACACCGGGGAGCTGTTTTTT
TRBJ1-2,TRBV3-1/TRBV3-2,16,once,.,CASSQGSIGFHYGYTF,TGTGCCAGCAGCCAAGGGTCAATCGGATTTCACTATGGCTACACCTTC
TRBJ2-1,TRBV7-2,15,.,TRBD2,CASSLTSGGVYEQFF,TGTGCCAGCAGCCTAACTAGCGGGGGGGTCTATGAGCAGTTCTTC
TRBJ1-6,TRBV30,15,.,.,CAWSLGGSYNSPLHF,TGTGCCTGGAGTTTAGGGGGCTCCTATAATTCACCCCTCCACTTT
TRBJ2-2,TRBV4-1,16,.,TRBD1,CASSLPRQGMDGELFF,TGCGCCAGCAGCCTTCCTCGACAGGGGATGGACGGGGAGCTGTTTTTT
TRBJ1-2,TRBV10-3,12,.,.,CAITRDNYGYTF,TGTGCCATCACCCGGGACAACTATGGCTACACCTTC
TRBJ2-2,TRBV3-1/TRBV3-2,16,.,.,CASSQMVPQGLGELFF,TGTGCCAGCAGCCAAATGGTCCCCCAGGGGCTCGGGGAGCTGTTTTTT
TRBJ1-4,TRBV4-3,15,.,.,CASSQNPGGAEKLFF,TGCGCCAGCAGCCAGAATCCGGGGGGAGCGGAAAAACTGTTTTTT
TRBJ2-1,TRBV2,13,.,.,CASKNREYNEQFF,TGTGCCAGCAAAAACAGGGAATACAATGAGCAGTTCTTC
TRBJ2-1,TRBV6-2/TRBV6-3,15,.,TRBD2,CASSHSGGVGNEQFF,TGTGCCAGCAGTCATAGCGGGGGGGTCGGAAATGAGCAGTTCTTC
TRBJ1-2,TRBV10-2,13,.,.,CASSPDSNYGYTF,TGCGCCAGCAGCCCAGACTCTAACTATGGCTACACCTTC
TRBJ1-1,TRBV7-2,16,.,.,CASSLGPGAGYTEAFF,TGTGCCAGCAGCTTAGGACCGGGGGCCGGTTACACTGAAGCTTTCTTT
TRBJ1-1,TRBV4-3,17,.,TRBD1,CASSQDVTGGFITEAFF,TGCGCCAGCAGCCAAGATGTGACAGGGGGTTTTATCACTGAAGCTTTCTTT
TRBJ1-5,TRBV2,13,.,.,CASSDGGSQPQHF,TGTGCCAGCAGTGATGGGGGGAGTCAGCCCCAGCATTTT
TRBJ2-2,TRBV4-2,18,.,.,CASSQEIGLQGRTGELFF,TGTGCCAGCAGCCAAGAAATTGGCTTACAGGGGAGGACCGGGGAGCTGTTTTTT
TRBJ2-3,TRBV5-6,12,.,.,CASNRRVDTQYF,TGTGCCAGCAACCGACGGGTAGATACGCAGTATTTT
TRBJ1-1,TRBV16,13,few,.,CASSQSVNTEAFF,TGTGCCAGCAGCCAATCGGTGAACACTGAAGCTTTCTTT
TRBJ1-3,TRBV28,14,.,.,CASSLSASGNTIYF,TGTGCCAGCAGTTTGTCAGCCTCTGGAAACACCATATATTTT
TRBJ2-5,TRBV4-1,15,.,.,CASSPLPGQGETQYF,TGCGCCAGCAGCCCCCTCCCGGGACAAGGGGAGACCCAGTACTTC
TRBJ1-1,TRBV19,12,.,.,CASREREGKAFF,TGTGCCAGTAGAGAAAGAGAGGGTAAAGCTTTCTTT
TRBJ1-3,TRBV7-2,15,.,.,CASSFQQVSGNTIYF,TGTGCCAGCAGCTTCCAACAGGTTTCTGGAAACACCATATATTTT
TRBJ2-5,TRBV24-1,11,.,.,CATSRESSWYF,TGTGCCACCAGTCGCGAATCATCGTGGTACTTC
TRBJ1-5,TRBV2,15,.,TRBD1,CASSPTGGLNQPQHF,TGTGCCAGCAGTCCGACAGGGGGCCTCAATCAGCCCCAGCATTTT
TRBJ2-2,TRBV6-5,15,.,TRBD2,CARQSGGAGTGELFF,TGTGCCAGGCAGAGCGGGGGGGCCGGAACCGGGGAGCTGTTTTTT
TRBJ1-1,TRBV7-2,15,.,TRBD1,CASSLEGQGYAEAFF,TGTGCCAGCAGCTTAGAGGGACAGGGGTACGCTGAAGCTTTCTTT
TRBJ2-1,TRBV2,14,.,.,CASSQRGLANEQFF,TGTGCCAGCAGTCAAAGGGGGCTAGCGAATGAGCAGTTCTTC
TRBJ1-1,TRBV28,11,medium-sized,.,CASSFSRVAFF,TGTGCCAGCAGTTTCTCCAGGGTAGCTTTCTTT
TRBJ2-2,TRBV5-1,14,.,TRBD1,CASSSGQPTGELFF,TGCGCCAGCAGCTCGGGACAGCCCACCGGGGAGCTGTTTTTT
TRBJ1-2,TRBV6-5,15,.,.,CATQVPGTPYYGYTF,TGTGCCACCCAAGTCCCAGGGACCCCCTACTATGGCTACACCTTC
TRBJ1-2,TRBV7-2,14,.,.,CASSLDDRLGGYTF,TGTGCCAGCAGCTTAGATGACAGGCTCGGTGGCTACACCTTC
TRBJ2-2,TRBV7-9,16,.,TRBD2,CASSDKGGSNTGELFF,TGTGCCAGCAGCGACAAGGGAGGGTCGAACACCGGGGAGCTGTTTTTT
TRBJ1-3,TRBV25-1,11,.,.,CASSGMNTIYF,TGTGCCAGCAGCGGCATGAACACCATATATTTT
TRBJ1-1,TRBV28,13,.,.,CASSSGQNTEAFF,TGTGCCAGCAGTTCCGGACAGAACACTGAAGCTTTCTTT
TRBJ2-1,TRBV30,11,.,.,CAWYRAGEQFF,TGTGCCTGGTACAGGGCCGGCGAGCAGTTCTTC
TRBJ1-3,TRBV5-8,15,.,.,CASSFDGSSGNTIYF,TGTGCCAGCAGCTTTGACGGGAGCTCTGGAAACACCATATATTTT
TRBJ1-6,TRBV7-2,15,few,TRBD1,CASSFQTGGNSPLHF,TGTGCCAGCAGCTTCCAGACAGGGGGTAATTCACCCCTCCACTTT
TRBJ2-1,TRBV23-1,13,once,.,CASTSGHRCEQFF,TGCGCCAGCACCTCCGGGCACAGGTGTGAGCAGTTCTTC
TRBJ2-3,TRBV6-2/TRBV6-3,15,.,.,CASSYISPTTDTQYF,TGTGCCAGCAGTTACATCTCCCCGACCACAGATACGCAGTATTTT
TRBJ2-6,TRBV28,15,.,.,CASSPSGSGANVLTF,TGTGCCAGCAGTCCATCGGGTTCTGGGGCCAACGTCCTGACTTTC
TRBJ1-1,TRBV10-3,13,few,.,CAISQGLNTEAFF,TGTGCCATCAGTCAGGGTCTGAACACTGAAGCTTTCTTT
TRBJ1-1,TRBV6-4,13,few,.,CASSGQPGAEAFF,TGTGCCAGCAGTGGACAGCCGGGGGCTGAAGCTTTCTTT
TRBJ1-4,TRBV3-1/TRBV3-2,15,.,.,CASSPRDGQNEKLFF,TGTGCCAGCAGCCCCCGGGACGGCCAAAATGAAAAACTGTTTTTT
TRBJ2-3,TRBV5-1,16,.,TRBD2,CASSSLAGGRSDTQYF,TGCGCCAGCAGCTCCTTAGCGGGGGGGCGTTCAGATACGCAGTATTTT
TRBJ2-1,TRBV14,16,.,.,CASSPRQVVIRNEQFF,TGTGCCAGCAGCCCCAGACAGGTGGTCATTAGGAATGAGCAGTTCTTC
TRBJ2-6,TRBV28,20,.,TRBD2,CASSPPPRLAGLSGANVLTF,TGTGCCAGCAGTCCCCCCCCGAGACTAGCGGGGCTCTCTGGGGCCAACGTCCTGACTTTC
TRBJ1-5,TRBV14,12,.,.,CASSQGYQPQHF,TGTGCCAGCAGCCAAGGCTATCAGCCCCAGCATTTT